Sequencing of this T cell receptor beta chain was carried out in a study of CD8 T cells in Susac syndrome. An input of about 0.5 to 1 ug of RNA was subjected to reverse transcription using random hexamers. TCRdb processed the immunoSEQ multiplex PCR reads anew with MiXCR; each CDR3 protein has one entry. Here the sample spans around 130,000 distinct CDR3 sequences, 65% to 90% being singletons. Germline values: CDR1 SGHVS, CDR2 FQNEAQ. Deletions cut 1 base from V and 5 bases from J, with 17 bases between. The CDR3 consists of 16 residues. The J gene is TRBJ2-5, the V gene TRBV7-8; TRBD1 or TRBD2 may be the D gene (5 bases each). The receptor was isolated from a human donor with multiple sclerosis. Sequencing was carried out using CD8+ T cells from PBMCs. The CDR3 bases are TGTGCCAGCAGCTTAGTAGGGGCCCCCTCGGGGGAGACCCAGTACTTC. Its protein product is CASSLVGAPSGETQYF.